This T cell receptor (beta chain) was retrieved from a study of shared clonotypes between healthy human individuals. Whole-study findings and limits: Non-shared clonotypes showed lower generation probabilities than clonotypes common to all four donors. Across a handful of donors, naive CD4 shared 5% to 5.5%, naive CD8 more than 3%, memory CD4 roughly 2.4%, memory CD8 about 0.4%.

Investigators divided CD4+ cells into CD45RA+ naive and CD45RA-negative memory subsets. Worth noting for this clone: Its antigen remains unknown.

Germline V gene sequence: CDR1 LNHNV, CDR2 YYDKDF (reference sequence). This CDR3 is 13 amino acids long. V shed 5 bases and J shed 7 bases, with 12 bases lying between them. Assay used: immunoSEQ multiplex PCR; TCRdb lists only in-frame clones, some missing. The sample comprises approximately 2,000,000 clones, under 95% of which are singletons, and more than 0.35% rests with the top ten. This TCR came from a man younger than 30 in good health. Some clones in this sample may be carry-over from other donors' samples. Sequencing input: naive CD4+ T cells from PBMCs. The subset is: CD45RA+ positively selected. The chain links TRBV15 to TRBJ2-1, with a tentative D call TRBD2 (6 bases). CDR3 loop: CATSPGLPNEQFF. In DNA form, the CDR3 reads TGTGCCACCAGCCCGGGACTCCCAAATGAGCAGTTCTTC.